The sequence of this TCR beta chain was determined in a study of cytomegalovirus exposure and HLA in healthy donors. This table comes from immunoSEQ multiplex PCR, and its TCRdb copy is limited to in-frame clones, with some not included. The sample gives roughly 70,000 clones, over 85% of which show up once; 3.8% is in the top ten. Findings and caveats of the study: The tendency of first-cohort TCR clusters to co-occur in the 90 to 150 validation repertoires was the finding of a later analysis. The authors listed 150 to 200 TCR beta chains as cytomegalovirus-associated. Most TCRs appeared rarely, but some public TCRs recurred in many donors.

This CDR3 comprises 13 residues. J was trimmed by 7 bases and V by 7 bases; bases with no gene match: 7. Per germline, CDR1 SQVTM and CDR2 ANQGSEA. With regard to this clone: Its target is unknown.

Sequencing was done on a sample of PBMCs. This sequence was found in a woman between 18 and 29 years old in good health and CMV-seropositive. The chain carries TRBV29-1 and TRBJ1-6; 7 nucleotides agree with TRBD1. The chain's CDR3 is CSAGDSQNSPLHF. DNA of the CDR3: TGCAGCGCCGGGGACAGCCAGAATTCACCCCTCCACTTT.